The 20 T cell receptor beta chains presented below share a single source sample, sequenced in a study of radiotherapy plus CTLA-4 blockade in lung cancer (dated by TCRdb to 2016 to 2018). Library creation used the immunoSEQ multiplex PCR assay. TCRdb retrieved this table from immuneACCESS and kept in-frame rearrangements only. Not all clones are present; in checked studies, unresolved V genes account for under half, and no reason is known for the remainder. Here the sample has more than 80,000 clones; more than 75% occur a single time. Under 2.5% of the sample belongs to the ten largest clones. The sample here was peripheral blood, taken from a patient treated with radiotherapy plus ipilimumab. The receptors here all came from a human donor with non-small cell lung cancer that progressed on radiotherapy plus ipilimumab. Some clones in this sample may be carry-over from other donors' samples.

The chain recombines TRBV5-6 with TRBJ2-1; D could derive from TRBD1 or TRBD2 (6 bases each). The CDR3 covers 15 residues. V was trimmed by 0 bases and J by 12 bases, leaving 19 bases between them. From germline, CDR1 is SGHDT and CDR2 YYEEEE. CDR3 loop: CASSLGGPVGGGQFF. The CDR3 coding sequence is TGTGCCAGCAGCTTGGGGGGCCCCGTGGGGGGCGGGCAGTTCTTC.

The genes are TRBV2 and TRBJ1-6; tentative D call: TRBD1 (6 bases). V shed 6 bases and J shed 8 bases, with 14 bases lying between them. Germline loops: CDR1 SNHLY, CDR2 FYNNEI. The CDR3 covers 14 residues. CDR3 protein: CASSSGTRDSPLHF. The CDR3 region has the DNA TGTGCCAGCAGCTCCGGGACACGAGATTCACCCCTCCACTTT.

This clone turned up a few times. CDR3 region: CASRRLSPYEQYF. The CDR3 DNA sequence: TGTGCCAGCAGGCGCCTTAGCCCCTACGAGCAGTACTTC. The chain joins TRBV6-5 to TRBJ2-7; D not resolved. V was trimmed by 6 bases and J by 2 bases, leaving 11 bases between them. The CDR3 extends over 13 amino acids. CDR1 is MNHEY, CDR2 SVGAGI, per germline.

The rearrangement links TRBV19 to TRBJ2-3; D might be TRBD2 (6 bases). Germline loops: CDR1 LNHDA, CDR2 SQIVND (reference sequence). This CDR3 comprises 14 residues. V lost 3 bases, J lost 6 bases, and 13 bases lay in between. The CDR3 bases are TGTGCCAGTAGTATTATTCAGGGAGGCGATACGCAGTATTTT. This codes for CASSIIQGGDTQYF. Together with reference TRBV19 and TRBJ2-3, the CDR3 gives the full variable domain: DGGITQSPKYLFRKEGQNVTLSCEQNLNHDAMYWYRQDPGQGLRLIYYSQIVNDFQKGDIAEGYSVSREKKESFPLTVTSAQKNPTAFYLCASSIIQGGDTQYFGPGTRLTVL.

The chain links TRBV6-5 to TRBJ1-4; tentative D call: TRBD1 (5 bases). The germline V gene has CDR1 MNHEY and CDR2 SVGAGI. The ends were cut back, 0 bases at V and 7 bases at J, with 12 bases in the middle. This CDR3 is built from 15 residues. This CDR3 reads CASSYSFGAGEKLFF. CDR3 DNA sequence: TGTGCCAGCAGTTACTCGTTTGGGGCGGGTGAAAAACTGTTTTTT.

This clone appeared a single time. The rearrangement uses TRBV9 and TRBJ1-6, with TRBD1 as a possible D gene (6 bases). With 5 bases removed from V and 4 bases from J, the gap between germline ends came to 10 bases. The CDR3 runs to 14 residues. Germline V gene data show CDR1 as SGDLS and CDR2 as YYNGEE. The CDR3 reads CASSGQQYNSPLHF. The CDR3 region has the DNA TGTGCCAGCAGTGGACAGCAATATAATTCACCCCTCCACTTT.

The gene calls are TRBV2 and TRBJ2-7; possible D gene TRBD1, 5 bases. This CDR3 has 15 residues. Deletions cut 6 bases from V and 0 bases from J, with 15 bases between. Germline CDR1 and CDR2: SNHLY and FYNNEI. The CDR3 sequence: CASRDSAILSYEQYF. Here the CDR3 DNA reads TGTGCCAGCAGAGACAGTGCAATTCTCTCCTACGAGCAGTACTTC.

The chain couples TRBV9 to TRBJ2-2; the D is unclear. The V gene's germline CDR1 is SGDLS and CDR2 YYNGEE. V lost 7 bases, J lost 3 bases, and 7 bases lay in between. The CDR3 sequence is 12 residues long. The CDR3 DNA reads TGTGCCAGCTCCTGGGACACCGGGGAGCTGTTTTTT. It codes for CASSWDTGELFF. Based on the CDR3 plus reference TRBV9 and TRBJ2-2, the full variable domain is DSGVTQTPKHLITATGQRVTLRCSPRSGDLSVYWYQQSLDQGLQFLIQYYNGEERAKGNILERFSAQQFPDLHSELNLSSLELGDSALYFCASSWDTGELFFGEGSRLTVL.

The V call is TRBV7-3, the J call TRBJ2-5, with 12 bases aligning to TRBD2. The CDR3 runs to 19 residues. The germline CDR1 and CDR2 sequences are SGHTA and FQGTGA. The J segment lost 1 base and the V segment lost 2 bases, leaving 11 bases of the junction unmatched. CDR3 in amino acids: CASSLSPPILAGGQETQYF. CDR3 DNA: TGTGCCAGCAGCTTATCTCCGCCTATACTAGCGGGGGGCCAAGAGACCCAGTACTTC.

The CDR3 DNA sequence: TGTGCCAGCAGTGTACGGGGGGCGCTCACAGATACGCAGTATTTT. As protein: CASSVRGALTDTQYF. The chain couples TRBV25-1 to TRBJ2-3; weak D call: TRBD2 (7 bases). Between the trimmed V and J ends, which lost 4 bases and 2 bases, there was a span of 13 bases. The CDR3 is made up of 15 amino acids. The germline V gene encodes CDR1 MGHDK and CDR2 SYGVNS.

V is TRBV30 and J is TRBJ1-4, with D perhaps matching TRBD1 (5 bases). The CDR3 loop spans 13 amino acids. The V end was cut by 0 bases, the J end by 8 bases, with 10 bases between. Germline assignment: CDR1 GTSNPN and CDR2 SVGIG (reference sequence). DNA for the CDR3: TGTGCCTGGAGTGTAGTGGGGGTCGAAAAACTGTTTTTT. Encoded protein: CAWSVVGVEKLFF. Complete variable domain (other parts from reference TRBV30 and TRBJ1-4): SQTIHQWPATLVQPVGSPLSLECTVEGTSNPNLYWYRQAAGRGLQLLFYSVGIGQISSEVPQNLSASRPQDRQFILSSKKLLLSDSGFYLCAWSVVGVEKLFFGSGTQLSVL.

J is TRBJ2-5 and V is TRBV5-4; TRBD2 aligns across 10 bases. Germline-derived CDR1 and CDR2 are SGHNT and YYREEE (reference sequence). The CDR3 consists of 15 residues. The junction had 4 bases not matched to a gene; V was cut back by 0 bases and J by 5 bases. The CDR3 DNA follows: TGTGCCAGCAGCTTGGCCAGCGGGGGGGCCGAGACCCAGTACTTC. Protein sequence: CASSLASGGAETQYF.

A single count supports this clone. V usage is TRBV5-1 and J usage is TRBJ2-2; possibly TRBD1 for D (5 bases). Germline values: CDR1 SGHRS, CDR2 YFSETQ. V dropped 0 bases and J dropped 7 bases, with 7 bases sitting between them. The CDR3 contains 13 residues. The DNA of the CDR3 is TGCGCCAGCAGCTTGGCCCAGGGCGGGGAGCTGTTTTTT. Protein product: CASSLAQGGELFF. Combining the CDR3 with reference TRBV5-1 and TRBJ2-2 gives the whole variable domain KAGVTQTPRYLIKTRGQQVTLSCSPISGHRSVSWYQQTPGQGLQFLFEYFSETQRNKGNFPGRFSGRQFSNSRSEMNVSTLELGDSALYLCASSLAQGGELFFGEGSRLTVL.

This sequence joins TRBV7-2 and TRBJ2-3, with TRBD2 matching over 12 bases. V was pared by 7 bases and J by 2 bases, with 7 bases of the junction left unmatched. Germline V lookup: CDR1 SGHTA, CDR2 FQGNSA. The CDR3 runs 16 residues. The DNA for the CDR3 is TGTGCCAGCAATAAACTAGCGGGGGGAACCACAGATACGCAGTATTTT. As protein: CASNKLAGGTTDTQYF.

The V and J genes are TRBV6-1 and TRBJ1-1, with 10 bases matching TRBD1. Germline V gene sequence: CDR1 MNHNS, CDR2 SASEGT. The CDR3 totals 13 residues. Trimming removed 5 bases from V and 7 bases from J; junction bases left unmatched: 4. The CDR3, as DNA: TGTGCCAGCAGTTCGGGACAGGGGATTGAAGCTTTCTTT. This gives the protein CASSSGQGIEAFF.

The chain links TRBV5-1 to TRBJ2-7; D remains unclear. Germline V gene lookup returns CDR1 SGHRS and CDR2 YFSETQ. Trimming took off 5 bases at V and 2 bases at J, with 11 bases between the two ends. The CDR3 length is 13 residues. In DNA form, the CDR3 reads TGCGCCAGCAGTATTGACGGAACCTACGAGCAGTACTTC. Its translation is CASSIDGTYEQYF.

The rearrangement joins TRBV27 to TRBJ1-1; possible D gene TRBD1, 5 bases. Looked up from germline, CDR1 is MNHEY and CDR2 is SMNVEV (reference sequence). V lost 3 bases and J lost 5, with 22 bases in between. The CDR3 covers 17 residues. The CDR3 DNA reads TGTGCCAGCAGTTTCCTCGTCCCCGTAGGGGAGGCGACTGAAGCTTTCTTT. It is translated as CASSFLVPVGEATEAFF.

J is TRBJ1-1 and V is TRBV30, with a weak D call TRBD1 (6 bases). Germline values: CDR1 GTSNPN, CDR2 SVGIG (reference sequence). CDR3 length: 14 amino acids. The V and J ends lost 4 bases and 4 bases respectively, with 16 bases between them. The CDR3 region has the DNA TGTGCCTGGAATGAAGGGGGATGGGTCACTGAAGCTTTCTTT. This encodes CAWNEGGWVTEAFF.

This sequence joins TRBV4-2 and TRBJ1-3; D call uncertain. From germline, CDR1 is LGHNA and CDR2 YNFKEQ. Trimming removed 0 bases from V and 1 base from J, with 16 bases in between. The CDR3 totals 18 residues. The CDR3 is CASSQDKNPGFSGNTIYF. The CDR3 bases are TGTGCCAGCAGCCAAGATAAAAATCCGGGGTTTTCTGGAAACACCATATATTTT.

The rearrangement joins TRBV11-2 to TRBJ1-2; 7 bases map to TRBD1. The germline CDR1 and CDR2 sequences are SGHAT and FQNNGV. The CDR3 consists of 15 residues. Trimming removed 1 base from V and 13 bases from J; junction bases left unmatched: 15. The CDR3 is CASSLVEGPRGPGTF. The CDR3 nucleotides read TGTGCCAGCAGCTTAGTGGAAGGGCCAAGGGGGCCGGGCACCTTC.